One sample yielded the 30 T cell receptor beta chains listed below, sequenced in a study of blood T cells in healthy people across ages. Primers used in a second PCR of roughly 7 to 12 cycles were a sample-barcoded 5' primer and a J-beta primer mix. TCRdb processed the 5' RACE reads anew with MiXCR; each CDR3 protein has one entry. The table has roughly 560,000 distinct CDR3 sequences, under 30% seen once. The sample was also reused in another study, on T cells of mothers and their children.

Sequencing was carried out using blood. The receptor set was obtained from a boy aged 5-17 years in good health.

This chain's CDR3 is CSASIGFWGLGVSNEQFF. CDR3 coding DNA: TGCAGTGCTAGTATCGGATTCTGGGGCCTAGGTGTGAGCAATGAGCAGTTCTTC. The genes are TRBV20-1 and TRBJ2-5, with a tentative D call TRBD1 (5 bases). The J call may be faulty, since TRBJ2-1 better matches the DNA end. The CDR3 length is 18 residues. Germline V gives CDR1 DFQATT, CDR2 SNEGSKA (reference sequence).

The V call is TRBV14, the J call TRBJ1-4, with D unresolved. Trimming pared 0 bases from V and 7 bases from J, leaving 6 bases between. The length of the CDR3 is 13 residues. The germline V gene has CDR1 SGHDN and CDR2 FVKESK. In DNA form, the CDR3 reads TGTGCCAGCAGCCAAGATAGGTTTGAAAAACTGTTTTTT. This translates into CASSQDRFEKLFF.

A few counts support this clonotype. Its ends do not fully match the called genes, so a read error is possible. The chain uses TRBV29-1 and TRBJ1-2; tentatively, D is TRBD1 (5 bases). This CDR3 comprises 16 residues. Germline V gene sequence: CDR1 SQVTM, CDR2 ANQGSEA. The CDR3 spells CSAEFWGTSEDYGYTF. The CDR3 DNA reads TGCAGCGCTGAATTTTGGGGGACCTCGGAGGACTATGGCTACACCTTC.

The chain uses TRBV5-1 and TRBJ2-3; no definite D call. The length of the CDR3 is 15 residues. Germline V gene sequence: CDR1 SGHRS, CDR2 YFSETQ. Trimming shortened V by 1 base and J by 0 bases, and 9 bases separated the two germline ends. The CDR3 region has the DNA TGCGCCAGCAGCTTGAAAACAGACAGCACAGATACGCAGTATTTT. Encoded protein: CASSLKTDSTDTQYF.

This sequence joins TRBV3-1 and TRBJ2-1; 12 nucleotides agree with TRBD2. In germline, CDR1 is LGHDT, CDR2 YNNKEL (reference sequence). J lost 12 bases, V lost 4 bases, and 10 bases had no gene match. The CDR3 is 15 amino acids. CDR3 protein: CASSRGLAGSVPQFF. CDR3 nucleotide sequence: TGTGCCAGCAGCCGAGGACTAGCGGGATCCGTCCCGCAGTTCTTC.

This sequence joins TRBV29-1 and TRBJ2-5; 7 nucleotides line up with TRBD2. V lost 4 bases and J lost 3; bases outside the gene matches: 5. The CDR3 consists of 13 residues. Germline V CDR1 and CDR2: SQVTM, ANQGSEA. The CDR3 sequence: CSVGGLAEETQYF. The CDR3 nucleotides read TGCAGCGTTGGGGGCCTAGCGGAAGAGACCCAGTACTTC.

The sample holds a few counts of this clonotype. The rearrangement joins TRBV2 to TRBJ2-2; no clear D. Germline lookup yields CDR1 SNHLY and CDR2 FYNNEI. This CDR3 comprises 12 residues. The V end was cut by 3 bases, the J end by 6 bases, with 5 bases between. CDR3 sequence reads: CASSEVSGELFF. In nucleotides, the CDR3 is TGTGCCAGCAGTGAGGTCTCCGGGGAGCTGTTTTTT.

The gene calls are TRBV6-9 and TRBJ2-3; the match to TRBD1 covers 7 bases. CDR1 is MNHGY and CDR2 is SVAAGI in the germline V gene. Unmatched junction bases numbered 16, after V lost 6 bases and J lost 1 base. The CDR3 contains 18 residues. The CDR3 coding sequence is TGTGCCAGCAGCGCTCGGGGACAGACAGTATACGGCACAGATACGCAGTATTTT. Protein: CASSARGQTVYGTDTQYF.

The chain uses TRBV27 and TRBJ1-3; D unresolved. Germline CDR1 and CDR2: MNHEY and SMNVEV (reference sequence). This CDR3 is 11 amino acids long. V was shortened by 9 bases and J by 4 bases, with 7 bases between the two germline ends. The CDR3: CASRSGNTIYF. In nucleotides, the CDR3 is TGTGCCAGTCGTTCCGGAAACACCATATATTTT.

The genes are TRBV7-9 and TRBJ2-1; no clear D. Germline V lookup: CDR1 SEHNR, CDR2 FQNEAQ (reference sequence). The CDR3 consists of 13 residues. Trimming cost V 3 bases and J 9 bases, with 12 bases left between them. CDR3 sequence: CASSFSLGLEQFF. The CDR3 nucleotides are TGTGCCAGCAGCTTCTCTCTGGGCCTTGAGCAGTTCTTC.

The sample holds a few counts of this clonotype. This chain connects TRBV5-1 to TRBJ2-5, with a weak D call TRBD1 (5 bases). CDR3 size: 13 residues. Germline V lookup: CDR1 SGHRS, CDR2 YFSETQ. The ends were cut back, 5 bases at V and 1 base at J, with 9 bases in the middle. The CDR3 coding sequence is TGCGCCAGCAGGGACACCCCCCAAGAGACCCAGTACTTC. Its translation is CASRDTPQETQYF. Full variable domain (remainder filled in from reference TRBV5-1 and TRBJ2-5): KAGVTQTPRYLIKTRGQQVTLSCSPISGHRSVSWYQQTPGQGLQFLFEYFSETQRNKGNFPGRFSGRQFSNSRSEMNVSTLELGDSALYLCASRDTPQETQYFGPGTRLLVL.

The genes are TRBV5-3 and TRBJ2-5; 13 nucleotides agree with TRBD2. TRBV5-3 is an ORF; its function is uncertain. V dropped 4 bases and J dropped 2; count of bases not matched to a gene: 11. The CDR3 has 18 residues. The CDR3 reads CARSLIPGTSGAQETQYF. CDR3 in DNA: TGTGCCAGAAGCCTCATTCCCGGGACTAGCGGGGCTCAAGAGACCCAGTACTTC.

This clonotype was detected a few times. J is TRBJ1-1 and V is TRBV2; tentative D call: TRBD1 (5 bases). Germline lookup yields CDR1 SNHLY and CDR2 FYNNEI. Trimming took off 8 bases at V and 4 bases at J, with 23 bases between the two ends. This CDR3 has 16 amino acids. CDR3 residues: CASGSGLLGTSTEAFF. DNA of the CDR3: TGTGCCAGCGGCTCAGGGTTGTTGGGGACTAGCACTGAAGCTTTCTTT.

CDR3 protein: CASSSSTSGTTDTQYF. Here the CDR3 DNA reads TGTGCCAGCAGTTCCTCGACTAGCGGGACCACAGATACGCAGTATTTT. This chain joins TRBV12-3 or TRBV12-4 and TRBJ2-3; 11 bases align to TRBD2. This CDR3 spans 16 amino acids. V gave up 4 bases and J gave up 2 bases; unmatched junction bases: 5.

This clonotype was detected a few times. J is TRBJ2-1 and V is TRBV19; D possibly corresponds to TRBD2 (5 bases). Germline values: CDR1 LNHDA, CDR2 SQIVND (reference sequence). This CDR3 region has 13 residues. The V end lost 6 bases, the J end lost 8 bases, and 14 bases lay between the germline ends. CDR3 in amino acids: CASRADEGDEQFF. In DNA form, the CDR3 reads TGTGCCAGTAGAGCCGACGAGGGCGATGAGCAGTTCTTC.

There are a few counts of this clonotype. The chain carries TRBV28 and TRBJ2-1; 11 bases line up with TRBD1. CDR1 MDHEN and CDR2 SYDVKM come from the germline V gene. This CDR3 is built from 15 residues. With V trimmed by 6 bases and J by 7 bases, 8 bases remained unmatched. CDR3 sequence reads: CASSLDRGQWNEQFF. For the CDR3, the DNA is TGTGCCAGCAGCTTGGACAGGGGGCAATGGAATGAGCAGTTCTTC.

The V and J genes are TRBV5-1 and TRBJ2-1; D unclear. The tail of the sequence fits TRBJ2-7 better, so the J call may be wrong. The CDR3 spans 14 residues. Germline V gives CDR1 SGHRS, CDR2 YFSETQ. CDR3 region: CASSLGTLSNEQYF. The CDR3 DNA reads TGCGCCAGCAGCTTGGGGACCCTGAGCAACGAGCAGTACTTC.

The rearrangement links TRBV20-1 to TRBJ1-2; no definite D call. The V gene's germline CDR1 is DFQATT and CDR2 SNEGSKA (reference sequence). CDR3 size: 15 residues. V was clipped by 0 bases and J by 1 base, with 12 bases between them. The CDR3 region has the DNA TGCAGTGCTAGAGATCGTGGACCAGATAACTATGGCTACACCTTC. This encodes CSARDRGPDNYGYTF.

The J gene is TRBJ1-4, the V gene TRBV6-1; the D gene is possibly TRBD1 (6 bases). This CDR3 region has 17 residues. Germline V gives CDR1 MNHNS, CDR2 SASEGT. Trimming took off 6 bases at V and 7 bases at J, with 24 bases between the two ends. The CDR3 is CASRQNRGAITGEKLFF. In DNA, the CDR3 is TGTGCCAGCAGGCAAAATCGGGGGGCGATTACGGGTGAAAAACTGTTTTTT.

Notes on this clonotype: Relative to the germline gene, one junction end is altered; a read error may explain this. The gene calls are TRBV7-9 and TRBJ2-1, with 8 bases matching TRBD2. Germline V CDR1 and CDR2: SEHNR, FQNEAQ (reference sequence). CDR3 size: 17 residues. This chain's CDR3 is CTSSWIKRERSYNEQFF. Here the CDR3 DNA reads TGTACCAGCAGCTGGATTAAGCGGGAGCGATCCTACAATGAGCAGTTCTTC.

The genes are TRBV2 and TRBJ2-1; 9 bases fit TRBD2. Germline CDR1 and CDR2: SNHLY and FYNNEI. V dropped 7 bases and J dropped 5; count of bases not matched to a gene: 6. This CDR3 has 14 residues. The CDR3 DNA sequence: TGTGCCAGCATCGAGCGGGAGGTTAACAATGAGCAGTTCTTC. The encoded protein is CASIEREVNNEQFF.

This chain uses TRBV4-1 with TRBJ2-3; the D gene is possibly TRBD2 (6 bases). Germline V gene lookup returns CDR1 MGHRA and CDR2 YSYEKL. The CDR3 runs 16 residues. The V gene lost 0 bases and the J gene lost 0 bases, with 10 bases spanning the gap. CDR3 residues: CASSQDRLASTDTQYF. The CDR3 nucleotides are TGCGCCAGCAGCCAAGATCGGCTAGCGAGCACAGATACGCAGTATTTT.

J is TRBJ2-7 and V is TRBV2; D not resolved. This CDR3 has 16 residues. The germline V gene has CDR1 SNHLY and CDR2 FYNNEI. The V gene lost 1 base and the J gene lost 0 bases, with 13 bases spanning the gap. CDR3 sequence: CASSEGAEPSSYEQYF. CDR3 DNA sequence: TGTGCCAGCAGTGAAGGCGCAGAGCCAAGCTCCTACGAGCAGTACTTC.

The chain is built from TRBV6-2 or TRBV6-3 and TRBJ2-7; 9 positions match TRBD2. The CDR3 spans 13 residues. Per germline, CDR1 MNHEY and CDR2 SVGEGT. Trimming took 7 bases from V and 1 from J; bases not matched to a gene: 2. The CDR3 coding sequence is TGTGCCAGCATCGCGGGAGGGTCCTACGAGCAGTACTTC. Translation gives CASIAGGSYEQYF.

Regarding this clonotype: Because it lacks the conserved phenylalanine or tryptophan at the end, this CDR3 is likely a read error. CDR3 nucleotides: TGTGCCATCAGTGAGTCGTCGGGCCGTTACGCGGGCGAGCAGTACCTC. Amino acid sequence: CAISESSGRYAGEQYL. The V gene is TRBV10-3, the J gene TRBJ2-7, with D possibly matching TRBD2 (5 bases). This CDR3 contains 16 residues. CDR1 is ENHRY and CDR2 is SYGVKD in the germline V gene. V lost 0 bases, J lost 6 bases, and 18 bases lay in between.

This clonotype was found a few times. The chain employs TRBV4-3 and TRBJ1-4; no clear D. This CDR3 is built from 15 residues. Per germline, CDR1 LGHNA and CDR2 YSLEER. With 4 bases removed from V and 3 bases from J, the gap between germline ends came to 12 bases. The CDR3 spells CASSPEDTSNEKLFF. CDR3 bases: TGCGCCAGCAGCCCAGAGGATACCTCTAATGAAAAACTGTTTTTT.

This clonotype has more than one count but fewer than ten. V and J are TRBV12-3 or TRBV12-4 and TRBJ1-5; 8 positions agree with TRBD1. This CDR3 has 15 residues. Trimming at V came to 7 bases and at J to 2 bases, leaving 7 bases not matched to a gene. The CDR3 bases are TGTGCCAGCACAGCCAGGGGGCACGGCAATCAGCCCCAGCATTTT. It encodes CASTARGHGNQPQHF.

This clonotype showed up just a few times. This chain uses TRBV27 with TRBJ1-4; 8 bases fit TRBD1. The CDR3 consists of 17 residues. Germline CDR1 and CDR2: MNHEY and SMNVEV (reference sequence). J gave up 8 bases and V 5 bases, and 16 bases lay outside the gene matches. CDR3 coding DNA: TGTGCCAGCAGTACGACCTGGACAGGGATCGAAGAGGAAAAACTGTTTTTT. This translates into CASSTTWTGIEEEKLFF.

This clonotype was detected a few times. The V and J genes are TRBV12-3 or TRBV12-4 and TRBJ2-7, with TRBD1 matching over 8 bases. This CDR3 has 14 amino acids. Germline trimming cut 6 bases from V and 3 bases from J; bases unmatched to any gene: 7. The CDR3 here is CASRRTGLYYEQYF. The DNA for the CDR3 is TGTGCCAGCAGAAGGACAGGGCTGTACTACGAGCAGTACTTC.

This rearrangement joins TRBV28 to TRBJ2-5; 7 positions agree with TRBD1. The DNA end is a closer match to TRBJ2-7, so the J assignment may be wrong. The CDR3 runs 14 residues. The germline V gene has CDR1 MDHEN and CDR2 SYDVKM. The CDR3 loop is CASSTQGIGYEQYF. The CDR3 nucleotides are TGTGCCAGCAGCACACAGGGGATAGGGTACGAGCAGTACTTC.